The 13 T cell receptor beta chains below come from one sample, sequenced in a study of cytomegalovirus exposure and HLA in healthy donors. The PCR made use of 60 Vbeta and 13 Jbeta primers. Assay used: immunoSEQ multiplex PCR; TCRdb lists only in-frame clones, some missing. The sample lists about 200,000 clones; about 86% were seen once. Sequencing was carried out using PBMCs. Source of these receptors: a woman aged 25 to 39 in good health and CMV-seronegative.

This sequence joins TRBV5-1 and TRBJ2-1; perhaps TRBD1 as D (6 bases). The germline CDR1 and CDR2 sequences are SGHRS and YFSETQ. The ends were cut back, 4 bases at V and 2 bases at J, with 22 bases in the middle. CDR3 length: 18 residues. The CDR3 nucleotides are TGCGCCAGCAGCACCCAACCTCAACAGGGTCTCACCTACAATGAGCAGTTCTTC. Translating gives CASSTQPQQGLTYNEQFF.

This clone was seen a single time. CDR3 DNA: TGCAGCGTTGAAGTTTACCCCAGGGGAACTGAAGCTTTCTTT. Its protein product is CSVEVYPRGTEAFF. This chain connects TRBV29-1 to TRBJ1-1; D is possibly TRBD1 (6 bases). V was clipped by 1 base and J by 5 bases, with 14 bases between them. Germline loops: CDR1 SQVTM, CDR2 ANQGSEA. This CDR3 spans 14 amino acids.

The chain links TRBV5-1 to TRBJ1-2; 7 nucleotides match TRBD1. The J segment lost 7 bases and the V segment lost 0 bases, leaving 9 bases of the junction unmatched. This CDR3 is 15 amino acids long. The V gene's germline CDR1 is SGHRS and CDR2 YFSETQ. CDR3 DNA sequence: TGCGCCAGCAGCTTGGCAGGGGGTGAGACAGGTGGCTACACCTTC. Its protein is CASSLAGGETGGYTF.

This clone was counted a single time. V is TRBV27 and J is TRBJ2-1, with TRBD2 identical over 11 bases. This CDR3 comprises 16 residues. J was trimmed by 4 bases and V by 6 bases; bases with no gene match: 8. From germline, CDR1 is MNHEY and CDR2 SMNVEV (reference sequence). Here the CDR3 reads CASSPSGTSGYNEQFF. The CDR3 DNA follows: TGTGCCAGCAGCCCATCCGGGACTAGCGGTTACAATGAGCAGTTCTTC.

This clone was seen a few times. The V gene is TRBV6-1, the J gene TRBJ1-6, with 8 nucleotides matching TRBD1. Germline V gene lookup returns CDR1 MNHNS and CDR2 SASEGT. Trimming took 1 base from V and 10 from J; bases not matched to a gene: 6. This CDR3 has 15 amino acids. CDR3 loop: CASSEVGRGHSPLHF. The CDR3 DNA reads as TGTGCCAGCAGTGAAGTCGGCAGGGGGCACTCACCCCTCCACTTT.

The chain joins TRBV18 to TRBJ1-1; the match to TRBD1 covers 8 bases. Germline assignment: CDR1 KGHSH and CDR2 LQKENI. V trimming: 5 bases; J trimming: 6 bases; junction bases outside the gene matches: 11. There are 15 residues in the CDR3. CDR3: CASSGTGSAGAEAFF. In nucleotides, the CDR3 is TGTGCCAGCTCAGGGACAGGTTCCGCTGGGGCTGAAGCTTTCTTT.

Here the CDR3 reads CASSLGVEETQYF. In DNA, the CDR3 is TGCGCCAGCAGCTTAGGGGTCGAGGAGACCCAGTACTTC. V is TRBV5-1 and J is TRBJ2-5; tentative D call: TRBD1 (5 bases). The CDR3 has 13 amino acids. V dropped 2 bases and J dropped 5 bases, with 10 bases sitting between them. The germline V gene has CDR1 SGHRS and CDR2 YFSETQ.

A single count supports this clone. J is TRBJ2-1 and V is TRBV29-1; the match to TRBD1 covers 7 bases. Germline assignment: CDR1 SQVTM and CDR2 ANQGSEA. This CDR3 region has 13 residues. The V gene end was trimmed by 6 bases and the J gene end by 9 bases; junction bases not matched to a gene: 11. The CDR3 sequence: CSVSQTGRGEQFF. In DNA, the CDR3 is TGCAGCGTCTCGCAGACAGGGCGAGGTGAGCAGTTCTTC.

This CDR3 is CASSFEPGLQLVQQFF. CDR3 nucleotide sequence: TGTGCCAGCAGTTTTGAGCCGGGACTACAGTTGGTTCAGCAGTTCTTC. The chain recombines TRBV28 with TRBJ2-1, with 7 bases fitting TRBD2. Trimming at V came to 3 bases and at J to 11 bases, leaving 16 bases not matched to a gene. This CDR3 has 16 amino acids. The V gene's germline CDR1 is MDHEN and CDR2 SYDVKM. Full variable domain (rest looked up from reference TRBV28 and TRBJ2-1): DVKVTQSSRYLVKRTGEKVFLECVQDMDHENMFWYRQDPGLGLRLIYFSYDVKMKEKGDIPEGYSVSREKKERFSLILESASTNQTSMYLCASSFEPGLQLVQQFFGPGTRLTVL.

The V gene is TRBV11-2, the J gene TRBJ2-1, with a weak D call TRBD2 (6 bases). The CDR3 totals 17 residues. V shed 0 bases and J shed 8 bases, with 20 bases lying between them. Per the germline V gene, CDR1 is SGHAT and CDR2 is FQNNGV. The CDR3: CASSLDIRRGQKDEQFF. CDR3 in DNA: TGTGCCAGCAGCTTAGATATAAGGCGGGGCCAGAAGGATGAGCAGTTCTTC.

The CDR3 region has the DNA TGTGCCAGCAGCAGCCGGGACAGGGCCATCCAAGAGACCCAGTACTTC. Amino acids: CASSSRDRAIQETQYF. V gene TRBV2 combines with J gene TRBJ2-5; 9 bases are shared with TRBD1. The CDR3 covers 16 residues. The V and J ends lost 6 bases and 1 base, in that order; junction bases with no gene match: 9. From germline, CDR1 is SNHLY and CDR2 FYNNEI.

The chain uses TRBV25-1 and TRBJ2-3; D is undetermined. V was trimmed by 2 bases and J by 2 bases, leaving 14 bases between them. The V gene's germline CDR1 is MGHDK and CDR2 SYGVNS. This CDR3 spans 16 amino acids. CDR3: CASSEKISQFTDTQYF. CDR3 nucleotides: TGTGCCAGCAGTGAAAAAATATCACAGTTCACAGATACGCAGTATTTT.

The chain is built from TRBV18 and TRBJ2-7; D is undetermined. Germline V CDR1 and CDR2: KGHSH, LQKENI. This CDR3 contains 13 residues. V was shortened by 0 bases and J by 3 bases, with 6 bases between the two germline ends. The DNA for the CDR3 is TGTGCCAGCTCACCACCGAACGGCTACGAGCAGTACTTC. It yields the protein CASSPPNGYEQYF.